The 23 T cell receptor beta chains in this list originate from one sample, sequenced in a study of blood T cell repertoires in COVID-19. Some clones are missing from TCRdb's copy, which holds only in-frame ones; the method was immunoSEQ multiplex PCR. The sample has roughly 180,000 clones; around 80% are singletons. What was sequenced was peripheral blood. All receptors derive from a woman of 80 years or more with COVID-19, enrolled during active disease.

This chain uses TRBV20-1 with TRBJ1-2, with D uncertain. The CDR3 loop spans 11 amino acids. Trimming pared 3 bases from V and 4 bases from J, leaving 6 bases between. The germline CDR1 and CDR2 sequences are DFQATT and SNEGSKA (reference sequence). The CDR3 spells CSASGGYGYTF. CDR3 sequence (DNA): TGCAGTGCTAGCGGTGGCTATGGCTACACCTTC.

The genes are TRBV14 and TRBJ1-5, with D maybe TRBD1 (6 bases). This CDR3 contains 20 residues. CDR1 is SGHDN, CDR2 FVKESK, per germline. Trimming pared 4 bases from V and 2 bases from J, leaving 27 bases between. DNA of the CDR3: TGTGCCAGCAGCCGGGCGACGAGGAGGACAGATATTTTCGGCAATCAGCCCCAGCATTTT. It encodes CASSRATRRTDIFGNQPQHF.

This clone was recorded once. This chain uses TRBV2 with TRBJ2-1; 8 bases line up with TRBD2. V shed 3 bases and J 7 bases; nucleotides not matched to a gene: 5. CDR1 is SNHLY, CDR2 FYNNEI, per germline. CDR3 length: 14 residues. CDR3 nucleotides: TGTGCCAGCAGTGACCCGGGGGGGCGAAATGAGCAGTTCTTC. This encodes CASSDPGGRNEQFF.

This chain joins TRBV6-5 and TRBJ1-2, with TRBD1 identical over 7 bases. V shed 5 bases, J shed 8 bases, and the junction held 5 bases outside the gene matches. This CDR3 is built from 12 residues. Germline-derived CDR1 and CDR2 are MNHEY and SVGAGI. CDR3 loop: CASSRQGGGYTF. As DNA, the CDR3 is TGTGCCAGCAGTCGACAGGGAGGCGGCTACACCTTC.

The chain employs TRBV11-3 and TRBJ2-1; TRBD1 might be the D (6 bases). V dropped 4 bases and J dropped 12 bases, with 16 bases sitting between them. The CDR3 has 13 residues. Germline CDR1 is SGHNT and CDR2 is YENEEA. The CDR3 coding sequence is TGTGCCAGCAGCTCCGGGCGCCGGACAGCGCAGTTCTTC. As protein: CASSSGRRTAQFF.

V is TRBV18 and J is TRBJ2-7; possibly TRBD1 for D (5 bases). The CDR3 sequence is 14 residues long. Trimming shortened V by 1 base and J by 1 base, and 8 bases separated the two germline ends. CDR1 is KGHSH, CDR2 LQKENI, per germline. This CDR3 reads CASSPQQASYEQYF. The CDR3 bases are TGTGCCAGCTCACCACAACAGGCATCCTACGAGCAGTACTTC. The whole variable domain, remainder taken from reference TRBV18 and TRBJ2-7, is NAGVMQNPRHLVRRRGQEARLRCSPMKGHSHVYWYRQLPEEGLKFMVYLQKENIIDESGMPKERFSAEFPKEGPSILRIQQVVRGDSAAYFCASSPQQASYEQYFGPGTRLTVT.

CDR3 DNA sequence: TGCAGCGTCCGGGACAGGGAGGGTCAGCCCCAGCATTTT. Its protein is CSVRDREGQPQHF. The genes are TRBV29-1 and TRBJ1-5; 9 bases match TRBD1. Germline trimming cut 6 bases from V and 6 bases from J; bases unmatched to any gene: 6. Germline V lookup: CDR1 SQVTM, CDR2 ANQGSEA. CDR3 length equals 13 residues.

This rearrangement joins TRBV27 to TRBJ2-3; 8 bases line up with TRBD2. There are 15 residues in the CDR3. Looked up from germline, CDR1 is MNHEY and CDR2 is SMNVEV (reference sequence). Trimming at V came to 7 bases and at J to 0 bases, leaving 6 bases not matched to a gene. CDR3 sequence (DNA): TGTGCCAGCAAGCGGGGGCCCTCTAGCACAGATACGCAGTATTTT. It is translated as CASKRGPSSTDTQYF.

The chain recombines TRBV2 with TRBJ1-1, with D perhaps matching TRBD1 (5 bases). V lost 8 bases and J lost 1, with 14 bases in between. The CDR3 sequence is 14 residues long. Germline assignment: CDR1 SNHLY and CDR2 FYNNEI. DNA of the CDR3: TGTGCCAGCGAGGCTCAAGGGGCGAACACTGAAGCTTTCTTT. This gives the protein CASEAQGANTEAFF.

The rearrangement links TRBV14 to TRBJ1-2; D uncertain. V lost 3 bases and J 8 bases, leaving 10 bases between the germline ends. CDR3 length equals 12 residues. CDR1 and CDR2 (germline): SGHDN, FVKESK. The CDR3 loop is CASSHGKRGYTF. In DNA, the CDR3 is TGTGCCAGCAGCCACGGGAAGCGAGGCTACACCTTC.

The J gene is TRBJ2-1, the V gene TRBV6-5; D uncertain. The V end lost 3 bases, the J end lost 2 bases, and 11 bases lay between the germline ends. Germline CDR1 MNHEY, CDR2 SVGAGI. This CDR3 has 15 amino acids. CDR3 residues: CASSYAAPPYNEQFF. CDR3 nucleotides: TGTGCCAGCAGTTATGCGGCGCCCCCCTACAATGAGCAGTTCTTC.

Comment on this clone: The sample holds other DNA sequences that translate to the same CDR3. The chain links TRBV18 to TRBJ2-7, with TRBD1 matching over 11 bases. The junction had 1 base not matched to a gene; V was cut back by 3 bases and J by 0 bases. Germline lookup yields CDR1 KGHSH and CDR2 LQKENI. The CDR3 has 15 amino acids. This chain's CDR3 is CASSPGTGGSYEQYF. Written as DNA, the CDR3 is TGTGCCAGCTCACCTGGGACAGGGGGCTCCTACGAGCAGTACTTC.

The CDR3 bases are TGTGCCAGCGGCTGGACAGTTGAAAAACTGTTTTTT. Translated: CASGWTVEKLFF. This chain links TRBV27 with TRBJ1-4; possibly TRBD1 for D (6 bases). This CDR3 is built from 12 residues. V was pared by 8 bases and J by 7 bases, with 11 bases between. Germline-derived CDR1 and CDR2 are MNHEY and SMNVEV (reference sequence).

CDR3 nucleotide sequence: TGTGCCAGCAGTTACTATGGCAGTAATTCACCCCTCCACTTT. This gives the protein CASSYYGSNSPLHF. The chain employs TRBV6-2 or TRBV6-3 and TRBJ1-6, with D uncertain. Germline CDR1 is MNHEY and CDR2 is SVGEGT. This CDR3 is built from 14 residues. Trimming took off 1 base at V and 6 bases at J, with 7 bases between the two ends.

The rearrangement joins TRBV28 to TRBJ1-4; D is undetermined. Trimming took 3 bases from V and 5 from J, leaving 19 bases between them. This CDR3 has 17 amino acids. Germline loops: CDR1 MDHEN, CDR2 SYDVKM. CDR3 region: CASSFPGEGMRNEKLFF. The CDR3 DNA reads TGTGCCAGCAGTTTTCCCGGGGAGGGTATGAGGAATGAAAAACTGTTTTTT.

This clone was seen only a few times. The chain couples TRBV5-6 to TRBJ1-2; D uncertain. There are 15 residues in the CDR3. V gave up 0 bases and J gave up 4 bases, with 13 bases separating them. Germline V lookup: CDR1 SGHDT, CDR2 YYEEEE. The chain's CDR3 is CASSLAGSFVYGYTF. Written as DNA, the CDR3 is TGTGCCAGCAGCTTGGCCGGGTCGTTCGTCTATGGCTACACCTTC.

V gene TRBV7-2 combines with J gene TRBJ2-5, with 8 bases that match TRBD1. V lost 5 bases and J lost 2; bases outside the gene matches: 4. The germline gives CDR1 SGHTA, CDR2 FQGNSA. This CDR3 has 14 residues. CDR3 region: CASSLRQGQETQYF. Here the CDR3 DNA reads TGTGCCAGCAGCCTTCGACAGGGGCAAGAGACCCAGTACTTC. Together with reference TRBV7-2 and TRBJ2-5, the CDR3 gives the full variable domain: GAGVSQSPSNKVTEKGKDVELRCDPISGHTALYWYRQSLGQGLEFLIYFQGNSAPDKSGLPSDRFSAERTGGSVSTLTIQRTQQEDSAVYLCASSLRQGQETQYFGPGTRLLVL.

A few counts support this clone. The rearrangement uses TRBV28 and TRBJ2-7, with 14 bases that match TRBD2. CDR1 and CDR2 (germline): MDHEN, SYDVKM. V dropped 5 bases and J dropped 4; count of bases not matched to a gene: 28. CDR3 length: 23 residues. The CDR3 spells CASSPDRGRFHLGLAGAGYEQYF. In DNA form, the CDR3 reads TGTGCCAGCAGTCCCGACAGGGGGCGGTTTCACCTGGGACTAGCGGGGGCGGGGTACGAGCAGTACTTC. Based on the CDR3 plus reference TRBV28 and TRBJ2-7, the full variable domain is DVKVTQSSRYLVKRTGEKVFLECVQDMDHENMFWYRQDPGLGLRLIYFSYDVKMKEKGDIPEGYSVSREKKERFSLILESASTNQTSMYLCASSPDRGRFHLGLAGAGYEQYFGPGTRLTVT.

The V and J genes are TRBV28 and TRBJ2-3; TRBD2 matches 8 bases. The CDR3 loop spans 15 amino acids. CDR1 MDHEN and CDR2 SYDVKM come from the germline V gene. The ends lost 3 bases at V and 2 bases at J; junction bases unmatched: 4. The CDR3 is CASSFIAGPTDTQYF. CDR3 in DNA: TGTGCCAGCAGTTTCATAGCGGGACCCACAGATACGCAGTATTTT.

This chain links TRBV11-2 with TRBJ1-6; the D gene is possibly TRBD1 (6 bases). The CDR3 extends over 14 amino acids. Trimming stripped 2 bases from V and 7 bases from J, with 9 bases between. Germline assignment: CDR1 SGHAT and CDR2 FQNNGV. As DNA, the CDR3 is TGTGCCAGCAGCTTACAGGGGCCGAATTCACCCCTCCACTTT. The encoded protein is CASSLQGPNSPLHF.

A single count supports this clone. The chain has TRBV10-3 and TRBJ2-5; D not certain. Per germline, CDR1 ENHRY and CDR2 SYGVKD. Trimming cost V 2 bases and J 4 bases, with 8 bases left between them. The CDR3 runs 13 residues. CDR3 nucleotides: TGTGCCATCAGTGAGCGTAGAGGAGAGACCCAGTACTTC. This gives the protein CAISERRGETQYF.

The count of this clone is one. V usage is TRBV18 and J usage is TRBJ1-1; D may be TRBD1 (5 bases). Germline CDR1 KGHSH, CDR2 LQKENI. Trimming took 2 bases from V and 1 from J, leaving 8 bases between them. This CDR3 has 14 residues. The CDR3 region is CASSPYRSNTEAFF. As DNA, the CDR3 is TGTGCCAGCTCACCATACAGGTCGAACACTGAAGCTTTCTTT. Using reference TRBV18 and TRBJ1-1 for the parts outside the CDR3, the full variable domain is NAGVMQNPRHLVRRRGQEARLRCSPMKGHSHVYWYRQLPEEGLKFMVYLQKENIIDESGMPKERFSAEFPKEGPSILRIQQVVRGDSAAYFCASSPYRSNTEAFFGQGTRLTVV.

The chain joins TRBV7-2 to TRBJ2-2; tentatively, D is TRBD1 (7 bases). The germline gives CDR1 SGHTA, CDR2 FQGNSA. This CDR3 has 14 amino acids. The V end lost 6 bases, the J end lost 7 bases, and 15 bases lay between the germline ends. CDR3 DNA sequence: TGTGCCAGCAGATACGGGACAGCGGGCGGGGAGCTGTTTTTT. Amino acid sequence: CASRYGTAGGELFF.